One sample yielded the 10 T cell receptor beta chains listed below, sequenced in a study of T cells in Graves' hyperthyroidism and ophthalmopathy. The TCR beta CDR3 regions underwent amplification using RNA transcripts as the source. The HTBI primer set was used in a first-round RT-PCR of the TCR CDR3. TCRdb re-called the multiplex PCR reads with MiXCR, one entry per CDR3 protein. The data hold around 530,000 distinct CDR3 sequences, with approximately 17% observed a single time. The sample consisted of blood. Receptors originate from a woman under 30 with Graves' ophthalmopathy.

This clonotype has at least ten counts. CDR3 in amino acids: CAISESHQGYNQPQHF. CDR3 nucleotides: TGTGCCATCAGTGAGTCCCACCAGGGATACAATCAGCCCCAGCATTTT. The gene calls are TRBV10-3 and TRBJ1-5; D is possibly TRBD1 (5 bases). With 0 bases removed from V and 3 bases from J, the gap between germline ends came to 12 bases. From germline, CDR1 is ENHRY and CDR2 SYGVKD. CDR3 length: 16 residues.

This clonotype showed up many times. This chain connects TRBV20-1 to TRBJ2-3; perhaps TRBD2 as D (7 bases). The V gene lost 3 bases and the J gene lost 5 bases, with 12 bases spanning the gap. Looked up from germline, CDR1 is DFQATT and CDR2 is SNEGSKA (reference sequence). The CDR3 extends over 13 amino acids. CDR3 coding DNA: TGCAGTGCTAGCACGCGGGGGCTAGATACGCAGTATTTT. Translation gives CSASTRGLDTQYF.

This clonotype was found many times. This sequence joins TRBV20-1 and TRBJ2-7, with D possibly matching TRBD1 (6 bases). The CDR3 totals 14 residues. Germline-derived CDR1 and CDR2 are DFQATT and SNEGSKA (reference sequence). The ends were cut back, 1 base at V and 2 bases at J, with 12 bases in the middle. This chain's CDR3 is CSARADSNTYEQYF. The CDR3 DNA reads as TGCAGTGCTAGAGCGGACAGTAATACCTACGAGCAGTACTTC.

Comment on this clonotype: A clone one base away is much larger, so this may be a read error. V is TRBV2 and J is TRBJ1-2; the match to TRBD1 covers 7 bases. Germline V gives CDR1 SNHLY, CDR2 FYNNEI. The CDR3 spans 16 residues. CDR3 in DNA: TGTGCCAACAGTGAAGAACGGGGGACAGCTAACTATGGCTACACCTTC. Translation: CANSEERGTANYGYTF.

There are many counts of this clonotype. V usage is TRBV9 and J usage is TRBJ1-4, with TRBD1 matching 9 bases. The trim removed 0 bases at V and 2 bases at J, leaving 5 bases unmatched. This CDR3 region has 17 residues. The germline V gene encodes CDR1 SGDLS and CDR2 YYNGEE. CDR3 coding DNA: TGTGCCAGCAGCGTAGATGTACAGGGGGCGACTAATGAAAAACTGTTTTTT. It yields the protein CASSVDVQGATNEKLFF.

In its sample, this clonotype was seen a few times. The chain links TRBV5-1 to TRBJ2-6; D gene uncertain. CDR1 and CDR2 from the germline V gene are SGHRS and YFSETQ. The CDR3 totals 16 residues. The V and J ends lost 4 bases and 2 bases respectively, with 13 bases between them. The CDR3 loop reads CASSPLYIPGANVLTF. The CDR3 region has the DNA TGCGCCAGCAGCCCTTTATACATCCCTGGGGCCAACGTCCTGACTTTC.

This clonotype showed up just a few times. The chain recombines TRBV4-1 with TRBJ2-1; D may correspond to TRBD1 or TRBD2 (5 bases each). With 0 bases removed from V and 10 bases from J, the gap between germline ends came to 16 bases. The CDR3 extends over 15 amino acids. The V gene's germline CDR1 is MGHRA and CDR2 YSYEKL. The CDR3: CASSQDLGQGREQFF. DNA for the CDR3: TGCGCCAGCAGCCAAGATTTGGGGCAGGGACGAGAGCAGTTCTTC.

This clonotype has at least ten counts. The rearrangement links TRBV6-1 to TRBJ1-5, with 8 bases matching TRBD1. The CDR3 consists of 19 residues. Germline trimming cut 3 bases from V and 0 bases from J; bases unmatched to any gene: 13. Germline values: CDR1 MNHNS, CDR2 SASEGT. CDR3: CASSDGTLGQGYSNQPQHF. In nucleotides, the CDR3 is TGTGCCAGCAGTGACGGGACCCTCGGACAGGGCTATAGCAATCAGCCCCAGCATTTT.

This clonotype came up a few times. The chain uses TRBV7-2 and TRBJ1-5; D gene unclear. The ends were cut back, 4 bases at V and 6 bases at J, with 22 bases in the middle. The length of the CDR3 is 17 residues. Germline V gives CDR1 SGHTA, CDR2 FQGNSA. CDR3 protein: CASSYSTYSAESQPQHF. CDR3 in DNA: TGTGCCAGCAGCTACTCCACCTACTCGGCCGAGTCTCAGCCCCAGCATTTT.

The chain combines TRBV18 with TRBJ1-5; possible D gene TRBD1, 5 bases. From germline, CDR1 is KGHSH and CDR2 LQKENI. The CDR3 consists of 15 residues. Between the trimmed V and J ends, which lost 2 bases and 0 bases, there was a span of 8 bases. CDR3 sequence: CASSPGTTSNQPQHF. The CDR3, as DNA: TGTGCCAGCTCACCAGGGACCACTAGCAATCAGCCCCAGCATTTT.